This passage covers 5 T cell receptor beta chains from one sample sequenced in a study of early T cells in non-severe SARS-CoV-2 infection. TCRdb fed the 5' RACE reads into MiXCR, producing one record per CDR3 protein. Of approximately 58,000 distinct CDR3 sequences listed, approximately 6.2% are singletons. The sequenced sample consisted of whole blood. The receptor source for this set is an adult who was a healthcare worker with PCR-confirmed SARS-CoV-2 infection or an uninfected control (not recorded which).

This clonotype was found many times. The CDR3, as DNA: TGCAGTGCTAGATCGACAGGGGGCGCAGATACGCAGTATTTT. Residues: CSARSTGGADTQYF. The V call is TRBV20-1, the J call TRBJ2-3; the match to TRBD1 covers 10 bases. After removal of 2 bases from V and 4 bases from J, the junction contained 3 bases not matched to a gene. Germline V gives CDR1 DFQATT, CDR2 SNEGSKA (reference sequence). The CDR3 contains 14 residues.

This clonotype appeared many times. This sequence joins TRBV25-1 and TRBJ2-1; a possible D gene is TRBD2 (6 bases). The germline gives CDR1 MGHDK, CDR2 SYGVNS. With 4 bases removed from V and 13 bases from J, the gap between germline ends came to 8 bases. This CDR3 is 10 amino acids long. The CDR3 reads CASSGRVQFF. For the CDR3, the DNA is TGTGCCAGCAGTGGGAGGGTCCAGTTCTTC.

The chain uses TRBV5-1 and TRBJ1-2; 7 bases line up with TRBD1. V lost 0 bases, J lost 5 bases, and 4 bases stayed unmatched. This CDR3 is 14 amino acids long. Germline V gives CDR1 SGHRS, CDR2 YFSETQ. CDR3 coding DNA: TGCGCCAGCAGCTTGGTAGGGGGCGATTATGGCTACACCTTC. Translated: CASSLVGGDYGYTF.

In this sample, this clonotype turned up a few times. The V call is TRBV29-1, the J call TRBJ1-1, with 8 bases matching TRBD1. Germline CDR1 and CDR2: SQVTM and ANQGSEA. This CDR3 spans 12 amino acids. J gave up 3 bases and V 5 bases, and 2 bases lay outside the gene matches. Here the CDR3 reads CSVSGGYTEAFF. CDR3 in DNA: TGCAGCGTTTCAGGGGGCTACACTGAAGCTTTCTTT.

This clonotype was counted only a few times. The chain employs TRBV19 and TRBJ1-4, with D perhaps TRBD1 (5 bases). Germline V gene data show CDR1 as LNHDA and CDR2 as SQIVND (reference sequence). The CDR3 is 13 amino acids. V lost 9 bases to trimming and J lost 7 bases, with 15 bases between them. CDR3 protein: CASQDRFLEKLFF. The CDR3 DNA reads TGTGCCAGCCAAGACAGATTTCTTGAAAAACTGTTTTTT.